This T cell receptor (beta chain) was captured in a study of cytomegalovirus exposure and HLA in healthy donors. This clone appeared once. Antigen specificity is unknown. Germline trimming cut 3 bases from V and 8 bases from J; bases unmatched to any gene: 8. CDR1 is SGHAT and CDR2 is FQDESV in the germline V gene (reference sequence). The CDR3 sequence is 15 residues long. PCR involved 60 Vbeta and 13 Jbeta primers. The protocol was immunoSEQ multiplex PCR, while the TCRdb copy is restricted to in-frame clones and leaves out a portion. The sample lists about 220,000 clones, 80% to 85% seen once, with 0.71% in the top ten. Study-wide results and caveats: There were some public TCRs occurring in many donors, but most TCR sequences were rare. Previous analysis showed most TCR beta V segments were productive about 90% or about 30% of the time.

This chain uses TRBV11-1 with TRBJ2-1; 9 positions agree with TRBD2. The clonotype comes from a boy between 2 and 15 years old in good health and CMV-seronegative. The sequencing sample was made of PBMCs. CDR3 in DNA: TGTGCCAGCAGCTTCACGGGCGGGGGGGCGGATGAGCAGTTCTTC. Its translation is CASSFTGGGADEQFF.